The present entry profiles one T cell receptor (beta chain) with its context. This record comes from a study of blood T cell repertoires in COVID-19. Sequencing was performed with immunoSEQ multiplex PCR; in TCRdb, only in-frame clones are kept and a portion is missing. Here the sample spans more than 300,000 clones, about 88% being singletons. CDR1 and CDR2 (germline): ENHRY, SYGVKD. V shed 0 bases and J shed 2 bases, with 7 bases lying between them. The length of the CDR3 is 14 residues. This receptor was taken from a woman between 18 and 29 years old who had recovered from COVID-19. This chain links TRBV10-3 with TRBJ1-2; no clear D. Material: PBMCs or T cells enriched from blood (not recorded which). CDR3 coding DNA: TGTGCCATCAGTGAGTCCCCGGGGAACTATGGCTACACCTTC. This translates into CAISESPGNYGYTF.